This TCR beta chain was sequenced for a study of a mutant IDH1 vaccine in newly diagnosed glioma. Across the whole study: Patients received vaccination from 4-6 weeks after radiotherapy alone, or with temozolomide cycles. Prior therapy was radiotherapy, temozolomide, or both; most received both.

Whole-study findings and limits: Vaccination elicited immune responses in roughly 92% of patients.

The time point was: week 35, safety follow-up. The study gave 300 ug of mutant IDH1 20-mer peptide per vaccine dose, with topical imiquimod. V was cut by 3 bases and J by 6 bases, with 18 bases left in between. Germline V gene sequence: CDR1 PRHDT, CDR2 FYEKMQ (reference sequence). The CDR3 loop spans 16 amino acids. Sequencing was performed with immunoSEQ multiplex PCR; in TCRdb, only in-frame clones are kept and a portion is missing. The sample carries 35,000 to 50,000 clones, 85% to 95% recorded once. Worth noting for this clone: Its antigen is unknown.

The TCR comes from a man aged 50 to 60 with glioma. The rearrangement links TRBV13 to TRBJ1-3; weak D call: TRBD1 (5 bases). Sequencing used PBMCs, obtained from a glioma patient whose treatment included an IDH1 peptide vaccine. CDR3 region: CASSLGWGFQANTIYF. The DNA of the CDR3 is TGTGCCAGCAGCTTGGGCTGGGGCTTCCAGGCAAACACCATATATTTT.